This T cell receptor (beta chain) was observed in a study of blood T cell repertoires in COVID-19. Study context: The United States, Italy and Spain provided the acute and convalescent COVID-19 samples.

The V segment lost 3 bases and the J segment 4 bases; nucleotides outside the gene matches: 13. This CDR3 region has 18 residues. Germline loops: CDR1 MDHEN, CDR2 SYDVKM. Data came from immunoSEQ multiplex PCR; TCRdb stores just in-frame clones and leaves some out. Of approximately 210,000 clones listed, roughly 86% were seen once; the top ten hold 4.5% to 5.5%. The specimen was peripheral blood. The sequence derives from a woman between 65 and 79 years old with active or convalescent COVID-19. V is TRBV28 and J is TRBJ1-2, with TRBD1 matching over 11 bases. The DNA for the CDR3 is TGTGCCAGCAGTTTCCCATGGCCCGGGACAGGGGGTAGCTATGGCTACACCTTC. This translates into CASSFPWPGTGGSYGYTF.